This record covers a single TCR beta chain. Its antigen remains unknown. The data were taken from a study of beta chain features in type 1 diabetes. Study context: The patients were much like the healthy donors in age, gender and cell yields.

Sequencing targeted expressed TCRB transcripts, as all isolated RNA had been reverse transcribed. Method: immunoSEQ multiplex PCR; TCRdb's copy keeps in-frame clones and lacks some. The sample yields about 320,000 clones, around 15% seen once. The study's findings and limits: Shorter TCRB CDR3s, moderately but significantly so, marked every one of the four CD4+ subsets in Type 1 diabetes patients. Relative to healthy donors, patients appeared to have naive, central memory and Treg TCRB repertoires that were more similar. More deletions and fewer insertions at VDJ junctions were seen in type 1 diabetes patients.

Sequencing input: central memory CD4+ T cells from blood. This sequence was found in a man in his thirties or forties in good health.

The CDR3 region has the DNA TGTGCCAGCAGCACCGGCGTGCGGGGGTTCTCCTACAATGAGCAGTTCTTC. It yields the protein CASSTGVRGFSYNEQFF. The chain employs TRBV11-2 and TRBJ2-1; TRBD2 aligns across 7 bases. The CDR3 has 17 residues. V lost 5 bases and J lost 0; bases outside the gene matches: 10. Germline V gives CDR1 SGHAT, CDR2 FQNNGV.